The next 5 T cell receptor beta chains were all read from a single sample in a study of T cell repertoires and HLA-DP antigens. Sequencing was performed with immunoSEQ multiplex PCR; in TCRdb, only in-frame clones are kept and a portion is missing. The sample has around 90,000 clones; approximately 89% are singletons. The antigens for these receptors are not known. The sequenced material came from CD4+ T cells from PBMCs. The receptors shown here come from a middle-aged man in good health and CMV-seronegative.

This chain connects TRBV5-1 to TRBJ2-7; a possible D gene is TRBD2 (6 bases). The ends were cut back, 5 bases at V and 4 bases at J, with 13 bases in the middle. The germline V gene has CDR1 SGHRS and CDR2 YFSETQ. CDR3 length: 13 amino acids. Here the CDR3 reads CASREGTLYEQYF. For the CDR3, the DNA is TGCGCCAGCAGGGAGGGGACGCTATACGAGCAGTACTTC.

The chain has TRBV28 and TRBJ1-5, with a tentative D call TRBD1 (5 bases). This CDR3 is built from 15 residues. V was trimmed by 3 bases and J by 4 bases, leaving 13 bases between them. CDR1 is MDHEN and CDR2 is SYDVKM in the germline V gene. CDR3: CASSLGPGINQPQHF. The CDR3 region has the DNA TGTGCCAGCAGTTTGGGTCCAGGGATTAATCAGCCCCAGCATTTT.

The chain links TRBV7-8 to TRBJ2-7; 8 bases fit TRBD1. The CDR3 contains 16 residues. CDR1 and CDR2 (germline): SGHVS, FQNEAQ. The trim removed 0 bases at V and 5 bases at J, leaving 9 bases unmatched. The CDR3 DNA sequence: TGTGCCAGCAGCTTAGCACTCGGACAGGGAGATAACGAGCAGTACTTC. Translated, it gives CASSLALGQGDNEQYF.

This rearrangement joins TRBV11-3 to TRBJ2-1; perhaps TRBD1 as D (5 bases). This CDR3 has 13 amino acids. In germline, CDR1 is SGHNT, CDR2 YENEEA. V was trimmed by 2 bases and J by 6 bases, leaving 8 bases between them. This CDR3 is CASSLNQGNEQFF. The CDR3 DNA reads TGTGCCAGCAGCTTAAACCAGGGCAATGAGCAGTTCTTC.

Written as DNA, the CDR3 is TGTGCCACCAGCAGAGTTTCGGGGCTCGCGAACACCGGGGAGCTGTTTTTT. Protein sequence: CATSRVSGLANTGELFF. This chain connects TRBV15 to TRBJ2-2; either TRBD1 or TRBD2 may fit D (5 bases each). The CDR3 is made up of 17 amino acids. V was pared by 1 base and J by 0 bases, with 12 bases between. The germline CDR1 and CDR2 sequences are LNHNV and YYDKDF (reference sequence).